What follows are 28 T cell receptor beta chains derived from one specimen sequenced in a study of cytotoxic CD8 clonotypes in ibrutinib-treated CLL (dated by TCRdb to about 2021). The method behind the library was the immunoSEQ multiplex PCR assay. In TCRdb, the immuneACCESS table is reduced to in-frame sequences with V and J assigned. These tables do not hold every clone; where another copy was compared, an unresolved V gene accounts for under half, and the others remain unexplained. This sample gives some 50,000 clones in total; roughly 63% of them show up just once. About 29% of the sample is held by the ten biggest clonotypes. Taken with the paper, the label for time point translates to: roughly 23 months on ibrutinib. The sample was PBMCs, taken after 24 months of ibrutinib treatment. All receptors come from a human donor with chronic lymphocytic leukemia.

In its sample, this clone was seen a few times. The chain employs TRBV4-2 and TRBJ2-4; 7 bases line up with TRBD1. With 4 bases clipped from V and 6 bases from J, the junction kept 0 bases outside the gene matches. The CDR3 has 12 residues. Per the germline V gene, CDR1 is LGHNA and CDR2 is YNFKEQ. This CDR3 reads CASSPGGNIQYF. The CDR3 DNA reads TGTGCCAGCAGCCCAGGGGGAAACATTCAGTACTTC.

This chain joins TRBV6-5 and TRBJ1-2; perhaps TRBD1 as D (6 bases). Germline V gives CDR1 MNHEY, CDR2 SVGAGI. Between the trimmed V and J ends, which lost 2 bases and 7 bases, there was a span of 11 bases. This CDR3 has 13 amino acids. The CDR3 spells CASSYGQFLGYTF. The CDR3, as DNA: TGTGCCAGCAGTTACGGACAGTTCCTTGGCTACACCTTC.

This clone was observed a handful of times. DNA of the CDR3: TGTGCCAGCAGCCCCTCAGGGGGCGGGGGCACAGATACGCAGTATTTT. Residues: CASSPSGGGGTDTQYF. The chain couples TRBV7-9 to TRBJ2-3; 8 bases match TRBD1. V dropped 5 bases and J dropped 1; count of bases not matched to a gene: 8. Per germline, CDR1 SEHNR and CDR2 FQNEAQ (reference sequence). This CDR3 contains 16 residues.

This CDR3 reads CATTQPSTDTQYF. The CDR3 coding sequence is TGTGCCACCACCCAGCCGAGCACAGATACGCAGTATTTT. This chain connects TRBV6-5 to TRBJ2-3; D is unclear. The germline gives CDR1 MNHEY, CDR2 SVGAGI. This CDR3 has 13 amino acids. Between the trimmed V and J ends, which lost 10 bases and 0 bases, there was a span of 11 bases.

The V call is TRBV25-1, the J call TRBJ1-1; D not resolved. CDR3 length: 15 amino acids. V was pared by 6 bases and J by 1 base, with 15 bases between. Germline lookup yields CDR1 MGHDK and CDR2 SYGVNS. CDR3 bases: TGTGCCAGCAGCCAAACAGCTCTGAGGAACACTGAAGCTTTCTTT. It specifies CASSQTALRNTEAFF.

The chain couples TRBV5-1 to TRBJ1-1; D remains unclear. V lost 7 bases to trimming and J lost 1 base, with 11 bases between them. In germline, CDR1 is SGHRS, CDR2 YFSETQ. The length of the CDR3 is 13 residues. For the CDR3, the DNA is TGCGCCAGCTCGGCGTCGGGGAACACTGAAGCTTTCTTT. It yields the protein CASSASGNTEAFF.

This chain links TRBV10-3 with TRBJ2-5, with 9 nucleotides matching TRBD2. J gave up 2 bases and V 4 bases, and 2 bases lay outside the gene matches. Germline loops: CDR1 ENHRY, CDR2 SYGVKD. This CDR3 comprises 14 residues. CDR3 nucleotide sequence: TGTGCCATCAGTGGCGGGGGGGAACAAGAGACCCAGTACTTC. Translating gives CAISGGGEQETQYF.

This clone was picked up a small number of times. V and J are TRBV14 and TRBJ2-2; D is unresolved. CDR1 and CDR2 (germline): SGHDN, FVKESK. This CDR3 is 15 amino acids long. The germline V and J ends were trimmed by 0 bases and 1 base, with 6 bases remaining between them. The CDR3: CASSQDQGNTGELFF. The CDR3 nucleotides are TGTGCCAGCAGCCAAGATCAAGGGAACACCGGGGAGCTGTTTTTT.

The table lists this clone with a count of one. The chain joins TRBV2 to TRBJ2-7; 7 nucleotides align to TRBD1. With V trimmed by 6 bases and J by 4 bases, 9 bases remained unmatched. Germline V lookup: CDR1 SNHLY, CDR2 FYNNEI. The CDR3 contains 14 residues. The CDR3 nucleotides are TGTGCCAGCAGGTCGACAGGGTTGTCGTACGAGCAGTACTTC. It yields the protein CASRSTGLSYEQYF.

The chain combines TRBV9 with TRBJ2-2; perhaps TRBD1 as D (5 bases). The CDR3 has 16 residues. Germline values: CDR1 SGDLS, CDR2 YYNGEE. With 2 bases removed from V and 0 bases from J, the gap between germline ends came to 11 bases. Here the CDR3 DNA reads TGTGCCAGCAGCGTCGGACCCAGGGCGAACACCGGGGAGCTGTTTTTT. This encodes CASSVGPRANTGELFF.

This clone has only one observation. The chain recombines TRBV25-1 with TRBJ2-5; 7 bases align to TRBD1. The CDR3 extends over 13 amino acids. CDR1 MGHDK and CDR2 SYGVNS come from the germline V gene. With V trimmed by 5 bases and J by 8 bases, 8 bases remained unmatched. The DNA for the CDR3 is TGTGCCAGCAGTATAAAAGGGGGCGAAACCCAGTACTTC. It encodes CASSIKGGETQYF.

This rearrangement joins TRBV6-5 to TRBJ2-7, with D perhaps given as TRBD1 or TRBD2 (5 bases each). Germline-derived CDR1 and CDR2 are MNHEY and SVGAGI. CDR3 length equals 15 residues. The germline V and J ends were trimmed by 4 bases and 0 bases, with 13 bases remaining between them. Here the CDR3 DNA reads TGTGCCAGCAGTTCATCCGGGACGGGCTCCTACGAGCAGTACTTC. Its protein product is CASSSSGTGSYEQYF.

This clone was seen ten or more times. The rearrangement links TRBV5-6 to TRBJ1-1; D remains unclear. CDR3 size: 13 residues. The germline V gene encodes CDR1 SGHDT and CDR2 YYEEEE. V lost 4 bases and J 5 bases, leaving 12 bases between the germline ends. The CDR3 protein is CASSVFRGTEAFF. In DNA form, the CDR3 reads TGTGCCAGCAGCGTTTTCCGGGGAACTGAAGCTTTCTTT.

J is TRBJ1-4 and V is TRBV19, with no clear D. CDR1 is LNHDA, CDR2 SQIVND, per germline (reference sequence). There are 13 residues in the CDR3. V gave up 5 bases and J gave up 7 bases, with 11 bases separating them. The CDR3 loop is CASSRSVPEKLFF. For the CDR3, the DNA is TGTGCCAGTAGTCGCTCGGTCCCTGAAAAACTGTTTTTT. Complete variable domain (other parts from reference TRBV19 and TRBJ1-4): DGGITQSPKYLFRKEGQNVTLSCEQNLNHDAMYWYRQDPGQGLRLIYYSQIVNDFQKGDIAEGYSVSREKKESFPLTVTSAQKNPTAFYLCASSRSVPEKLFFGSGTQLSVL.

This chain links TRBV18 with TRBJ1-2; 11 bases map to TRBD1. Germline loops: CDR1 KGHSH, CDR2 LQKENI. Trimming cost V 1 base and J 0 bases; bases outside gene matches: 10. The CDR3 loop spans 19 amino acids. In DNA, the CDR3 is TGTGCCAGCTCACCACTCCCCCCGGGACAGGGGGTTCCTAACTATGGCTACACCTTC. Amino acids: CASSPLPPGQGVPNYGYTF. Together with reference TRBV18 and TRBJ1-2, the CDR3 gives the full variable domain: NAGVMQNPRHLVRRRGQEARLRCSPMKGHSHVYWYRQLPEEGLKFMVYLQKENIIDESGMPKERFSAEFPKEGPSILRIQQVVRGDSAAYFCASSPLPPGQGVPNYGYTFGSGTRLTVV.

This clone was seen a handful of times. This chain joins TRBV7-9 and TRBJ2-7; D ambiguous. Trimming shortened V by 6 bases and J by 4 bases, and 7 bases separated the two germline ends. This CDR3 is built from 11 residues. Per the germline V gene, CDR1 is SEHNR and CDR2 is FQNEAQ (reference sequence). CDR3 coding DNA: TGTGCCAGCAGTCACATGTACGAGCAGTACTTC. Amino acids: CASSHMYEQYF.

This clone was found a few times. This chain joins TRBV6-6 and TRBJ2-1, with D maybe TRBD1 (6 bases). V lost 5 bases and J lost 3, with 14 bases in between. The germline CDR1 and CDR2 sequences are MNHNY and SVGAGI (reference sequence). The CDR3 is made up of 15 amino acids. The CDR3 spells CASSTTGSNYNEQFF. The CDR3 DNA sequence: TGTGCCAGCAGTACCACAGGGAGCAACTACAATGAGCAGTTCTTC.

V gene TRBV5-8 combines with J gene TRBJ1-1; D may be TRBD1 (5 bases). Trimming pared 2 bases from V and 1 base from J, leaving 15 bases between. The germline gives CDR1 SGHTS, CDR2 YDEGEE. This CDR3 has 16 residues. CDR3 DNA sequence: TGTGCCAGCAGCTTCGGCAAGGGACGGTGGAACACTGAAGCTTTCTTT. It translates to CASSFGKGRWNTEAFF.

This clone was observed a few times. The chain uses TRBV10-3 and TRBJ2-2; 11 bases agree with TRBD2. Germline V gene data show CDR1 as ENHRY and CDR2 as SYGVKD. The V segment lost 7 bases and the J segment 0 bases; nucleotides outside the gene matches: 7. The CDR3 sequence is 17 residues long. CDR3 in amino acids: CAITASGGYPNTGELFF. In nucleotides, the CDR3 is TGTGCCATCACGGCTAGCGGGGGGTACCCGAACACCGGGGAGCTGTTTTTT.

The chain joins TRBV6-1 to TRBJ2-6, with TRBD1 matching over 10 bases. The CDR3 loop spans 18 amino acids. From germline, CDR1 is MNHNS and CDR2 SASEGT. J was trimmed by 0 bases and V by 4 bases; bases with no gene match: 6. CDR3 in amino acids: CASSGRDRGPSGANVLTF. The CDR3 DNA reads as TGTGCCAGCAGTGGCCGGGACAGGGGCCCCTCTGGGGCCAACGTCCTGACTTTC.

There are many counts of this clone. The rearrangement links TRBV5-1 to TRBJ1-6; tentatively, D is TRBD1 (5 bases). Trimming removed 3 bases from V and 9 bases from J, with 13 bases in between. The CDR3 contains 14 residues. Looked up from germline, CDR1 is SGHRS and CDR2 is YFSETQ. CDR3 nucleotides: TGCGCCAGCAGCTGGGACGGCTCGGGTTCACCCCTCCACTTT. It encodes CASSWDGSGSPLHF.

This chain links TRBV19 with TRBJ2-3; 11 bases are shared with TRBD2. Germline V gene lookup returns CDR1 LNHDA and CDR2 SQIVND (reference sequence). The CDR3 totals 14 residues. The CDR3 coding sequence is TGTGCAGCGAAGGGACTAGCGGATTCAGATACGCAGTATTTT. Its protein product is CAAKGLADSDTQYF.

This chain joins TRBV20-1 and TRBJ2-7; D unresolved. The V end lost 0 bases, the J end lost 9 bases, and 9 bases lay between the germline ends. The CDR3 runs to 11 residues. CDR1 DFQATT and CDR2 SNEGSKA come from the germline V gene (reference sequence). The CDR3 loop is CSARDRGGQYF. The CDR3 bases are TGCAGTGCTAGAGATCGCGGTGGGCAGTACTTC.

The CDR3 DNA is TGTGCCAGCACCGAAACAGCCTTTCCCAATCAGCCCCAGCATTTT. Residues: CASTETAFPNQPQHF. This rearrangement joins TRBV6-1 to TRBJ1-5; no clear D. The CDR3 extends over 15 amino acids. CDR1 MNHNS and CDR2 SASEGT come from the germline V gene. The V and J ends lost 7 bases and 3 bases respectively, with 16 bases between them.

The J gene is TRBJ2-3, the V gene TRBV11-2; 9 nucleotides line up with TRBD2. The germline V gene has CDR1 SGHAT and CDR2 FQNNGV. This CDR3 is built from 18 residues. Trimming cost V 2 bases and J 0 bases; bases outside gene matches: 9. CDR3 protein: CASSLTGSGGQSTDTQYF. The CDR3 DNA is TGTGCCAGCAGCTTAACGGGTAGCGGGGGCCAAAGCACAGATACGCAGTATTTT.

This chain connects TRBV5-1 to TRBJ2-1; D is perhaps TRBD2 (5 bases). Trimming cost V 1 base and J 8 bases, with 7 bases left between them. The CDR3 sequence is 12 residues long. The V gene's germline CDR1 is SGHRS and CDR2 YFSETQ. The DNA for the CDR3 is TGCGCCAGCAGCTTGATGGGAGATGAGCAGTTCTTC. Its translation is CASSLMGDEQFF.

The genes are TRBV2 and TRBJ2-3; D may be TRBD1 or TRBD2 (5 bases each). V was shortened by 6 bases and J by 6 bases, with 16 bases between the two germline ends. This CDR3 comprises 14 residues. Germline V gene lookup returns CDR1 SNHLY and CDR2 FYNNEI. CDR3 sequence (DNA): TGTGCCAGCAGGGGACCCAACCACGGCGATACGCAGTATTTT. Amino acids: CASRGPNHGDTQYF.

This clone was detected a few times. The chain joins TRBV9 to TRBJ2-6; D might be TRBD1 or TRBD2, each matching 5 bases. CDR3 size: 15 residues. Germline V CDR1 and CDR2: SGDLS, YYNGEE. The ends were cut back, 0 bases at V and 3 bases at J, with 7 bases in the middle. The CDR3 loop is CASSVAGRGANVLTF. CDR3 bases: TGTGCCAGCAGCGTAGCGGGGCGTGGGGCCAACGTCCTGACTTTC.